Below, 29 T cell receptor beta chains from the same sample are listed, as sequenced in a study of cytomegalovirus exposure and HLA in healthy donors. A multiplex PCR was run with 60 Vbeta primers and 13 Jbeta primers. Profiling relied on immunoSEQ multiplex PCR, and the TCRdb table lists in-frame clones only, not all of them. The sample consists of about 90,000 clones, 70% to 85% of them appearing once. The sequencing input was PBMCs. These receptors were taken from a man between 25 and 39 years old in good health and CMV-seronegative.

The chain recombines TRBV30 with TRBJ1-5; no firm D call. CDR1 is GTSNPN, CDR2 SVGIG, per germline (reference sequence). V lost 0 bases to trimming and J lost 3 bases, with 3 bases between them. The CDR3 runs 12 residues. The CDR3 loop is CAWSVLNQPQHF. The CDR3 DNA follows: TGTGCCTGGAGTGTTCTCAATCAGCCCCAGCATTTT.

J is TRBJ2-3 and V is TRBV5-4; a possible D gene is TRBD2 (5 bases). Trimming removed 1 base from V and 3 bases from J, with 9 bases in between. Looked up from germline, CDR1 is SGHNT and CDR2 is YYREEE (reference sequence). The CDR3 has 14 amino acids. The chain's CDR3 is CASSLRGMTDTQYF. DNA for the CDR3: TGTGCCAGCAGCTTGAGAGGGATGACAGATACGCAGTATTTT.

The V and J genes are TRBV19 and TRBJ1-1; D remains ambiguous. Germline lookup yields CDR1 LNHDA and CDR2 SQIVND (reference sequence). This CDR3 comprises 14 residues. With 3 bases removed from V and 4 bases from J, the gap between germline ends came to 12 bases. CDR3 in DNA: TGTGCCAGTAGTATTGGTGACTCGGGCACTGAAGCTTTCTTT. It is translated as CASSIGDSGTEAFF.

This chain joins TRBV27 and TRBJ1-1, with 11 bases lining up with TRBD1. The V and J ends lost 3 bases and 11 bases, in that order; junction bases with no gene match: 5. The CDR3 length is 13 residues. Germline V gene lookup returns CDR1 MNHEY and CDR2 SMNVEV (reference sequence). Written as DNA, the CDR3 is TGTGCCAGCAGTTTGGAGGACAGGGGGCCGGCTTTCTTT. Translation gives CASSLEDRGPAFF.

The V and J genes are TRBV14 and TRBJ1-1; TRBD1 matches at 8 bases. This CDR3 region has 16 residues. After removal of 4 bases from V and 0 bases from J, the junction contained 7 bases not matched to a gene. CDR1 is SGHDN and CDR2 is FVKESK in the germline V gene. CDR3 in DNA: TGTGCCAGCAGCCGCCGGACAGGGCTACTGAACACTGAAGCTTTCTTT. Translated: CASSRRTGLLNTEAFF.

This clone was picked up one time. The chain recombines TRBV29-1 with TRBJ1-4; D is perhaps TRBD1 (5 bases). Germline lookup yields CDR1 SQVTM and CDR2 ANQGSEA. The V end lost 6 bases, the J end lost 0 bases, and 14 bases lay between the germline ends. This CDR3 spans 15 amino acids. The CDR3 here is CSVCDSLATNEKLFF. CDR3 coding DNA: TGCAGCGTCTGTGACAGCCTTGCAACTAATGAAAAACTGTTTTTT.

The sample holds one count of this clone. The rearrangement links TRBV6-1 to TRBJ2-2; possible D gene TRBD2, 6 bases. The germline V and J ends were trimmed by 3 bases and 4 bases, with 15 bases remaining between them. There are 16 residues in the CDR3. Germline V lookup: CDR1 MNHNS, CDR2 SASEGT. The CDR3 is CASSETVLGGTGELFF. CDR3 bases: TGTGCCAGCAGTGAGACCGTTTTGGGAGGCACCGGGGAGCTGTTTTTT.

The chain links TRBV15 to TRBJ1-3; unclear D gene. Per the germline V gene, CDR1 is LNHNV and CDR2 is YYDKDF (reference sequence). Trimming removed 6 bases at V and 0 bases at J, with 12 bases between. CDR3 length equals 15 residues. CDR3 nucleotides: TGTGCCACCAGAGCCCGGGTGGGCTCTGGAAACACCATATATTTT. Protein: CATRARVGSGNTIYF.

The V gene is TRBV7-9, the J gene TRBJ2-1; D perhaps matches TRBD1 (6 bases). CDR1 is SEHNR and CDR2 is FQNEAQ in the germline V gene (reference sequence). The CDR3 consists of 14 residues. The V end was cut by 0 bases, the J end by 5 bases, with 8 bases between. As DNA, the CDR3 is TGTGCCAGCAGCTTAGCCAGGGGCAACAATGAGCAGTTCTTC. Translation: CASSLARGNNEQFF.

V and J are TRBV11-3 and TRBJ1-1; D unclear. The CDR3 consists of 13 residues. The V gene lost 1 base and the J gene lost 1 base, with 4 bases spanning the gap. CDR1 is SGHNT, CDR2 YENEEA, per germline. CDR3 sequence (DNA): TGTGCCAGCAGCTTAGGGGCGAACACTGAAGCTTTCTTT. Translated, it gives CASSLGANTEAFF. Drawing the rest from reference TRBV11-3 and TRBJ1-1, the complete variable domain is EAGVVQSPRYKIIEKKQPVAFWCNPISGHNTLYWYLQNLGQGPELLIRYENEEAVDDSQLPKDRFSAERLKGVDSTLKIQPAELGDSAVYLCASSLGANTEAFFGQGTRLTVV.

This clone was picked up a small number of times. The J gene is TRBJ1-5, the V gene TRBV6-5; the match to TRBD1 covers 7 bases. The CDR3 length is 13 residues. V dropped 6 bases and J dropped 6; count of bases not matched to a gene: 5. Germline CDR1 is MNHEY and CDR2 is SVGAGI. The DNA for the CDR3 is TGTGCCAGCAGCCCTACAGGGGTTCAGCCCCAGCATTTT. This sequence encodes CASSPTGVQPQHF.

CDR3 bases: TGTGCCAGCAGCTTGTGGGGACAGGGGGCGCGGTCCAATGAGCAGTTCTTC. Translating gives CASSLWGQGARSNEQFF. This chain uses TRBV5-6 with TRBJ2-1, with 12 nucleotides matching TRBD1. The CDR3 length is 17 residues. Germline V gives CDR1 SGHDT, CDR2 YYEEEE. Losses at the gene ends were 1 base for V and 6 bases for J; bases not matched to a gene: 8.

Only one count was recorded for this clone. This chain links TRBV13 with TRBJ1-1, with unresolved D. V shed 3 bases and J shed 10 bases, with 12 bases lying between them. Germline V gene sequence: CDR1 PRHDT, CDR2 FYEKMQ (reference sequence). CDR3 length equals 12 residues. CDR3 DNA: TGTGCCAGCAGCTTGTCCGGGAGTGGAGCTTTCTTT. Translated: CASSLSGSGAFF.

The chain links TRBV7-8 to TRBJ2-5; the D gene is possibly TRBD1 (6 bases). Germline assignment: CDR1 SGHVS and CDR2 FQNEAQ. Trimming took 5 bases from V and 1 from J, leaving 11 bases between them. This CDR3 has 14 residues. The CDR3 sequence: CASSPRDTQETQYF. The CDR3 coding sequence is TGTGCCAGCAGCCCCCGGGACACCCAAGAGACCCAGTACTTC. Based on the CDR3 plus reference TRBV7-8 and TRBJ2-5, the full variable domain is GAGVSQSPRYKVAKRGQDVALRCDPISGHVSLFWYQQALGQGPEFLTYFQNEAQLDKSGLPSDRFFAERPEGSVSTLKIQRTQQEDSAVYLCASSPRDTQETQYFGPGTRLLVL.

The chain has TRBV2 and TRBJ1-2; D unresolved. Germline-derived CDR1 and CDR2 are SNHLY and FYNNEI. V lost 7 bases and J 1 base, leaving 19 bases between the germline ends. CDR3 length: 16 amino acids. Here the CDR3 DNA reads TGTGCCAGCACCAAAACAGCGGCAGGAGGTAACTATGGCTACACCTTC. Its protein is CASTKTAAGGNYGYTF.

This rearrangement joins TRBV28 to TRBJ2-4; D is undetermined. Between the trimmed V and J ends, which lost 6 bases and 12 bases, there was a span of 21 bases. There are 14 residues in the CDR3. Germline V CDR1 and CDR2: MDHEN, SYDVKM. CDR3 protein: CASRLGSNSGSQYF. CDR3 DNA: TGTGCCAGCAGGTTGGGTAGTAACAGTGGAAGTCAGTACTTC. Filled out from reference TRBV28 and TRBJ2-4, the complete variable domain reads DVKVTQSSRYLVKRTGEKVFLECVQDMDHENMFWYRQDPGLGLRLIYFSYDVKMKEKGDIPEGYSVSREKKERFSLILESASTNQTSMYLCASRLGSNSGSQYFGAGTRLSVL.

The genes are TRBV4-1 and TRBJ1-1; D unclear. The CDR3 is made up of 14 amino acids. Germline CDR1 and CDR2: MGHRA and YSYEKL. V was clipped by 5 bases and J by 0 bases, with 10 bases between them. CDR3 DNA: TGCGCCAGCAGCTCCGTACTAATGAACACTGAAGCTTTCTTT. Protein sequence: CASSSVLMNTEAFF.

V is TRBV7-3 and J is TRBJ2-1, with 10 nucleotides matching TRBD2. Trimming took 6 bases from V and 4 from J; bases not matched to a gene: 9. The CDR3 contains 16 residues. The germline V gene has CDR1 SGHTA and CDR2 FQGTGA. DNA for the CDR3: TGTGCCAGCAGGTTAGGGGTAGCGGGGGGTTACAATGAGCAGTTCTTC. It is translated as CASRLGVAGGYNEQFF.

CDR3 sequence reads: CAWRLAGGQETQYF. The CDR3 bases are TGTGCCTGGAGACTAGCGGGGGGCCAAGAGACCCAGTACTTC. V is TRBV30 and J is TRBJ2-5; TRBD2 matches 12 bases. CDR3 length equals 14 residues. Germline V gives CDR1 GTSNPN, CDR2 SVGIG (reference sequence). V lost 3 bases and J lost 1; bases outside the gene matches: 0.

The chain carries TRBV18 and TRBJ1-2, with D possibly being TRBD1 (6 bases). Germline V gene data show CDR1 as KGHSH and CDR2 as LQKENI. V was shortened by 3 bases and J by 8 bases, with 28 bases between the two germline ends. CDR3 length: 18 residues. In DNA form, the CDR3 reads TGTGCCAGCTCACCGGCCCGGGTCAACCAGAGGTCAGGGGACGGCTACACCTTC. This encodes CASSPARVNQRSGDGYTF.

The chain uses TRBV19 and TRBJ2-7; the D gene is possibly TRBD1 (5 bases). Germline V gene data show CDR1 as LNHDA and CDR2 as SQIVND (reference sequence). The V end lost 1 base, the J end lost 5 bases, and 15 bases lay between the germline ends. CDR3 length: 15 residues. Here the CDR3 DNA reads TGTGCCAGTAGTATAGTAGCAGGGTCCGTGGACGAGCAGTACTTC. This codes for CASSIVAGSVDEQYF.

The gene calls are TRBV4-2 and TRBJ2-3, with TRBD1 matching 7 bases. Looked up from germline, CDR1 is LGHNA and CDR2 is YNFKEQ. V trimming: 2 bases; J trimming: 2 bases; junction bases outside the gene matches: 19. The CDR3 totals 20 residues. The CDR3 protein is CASSQSEYRGPTTSTDTQYF. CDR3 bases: TGTGCCAGCAGCCAATCTGAATATAGGGGGCCTACCACCTCCACAGATACGCAGTATTTT.

The CDR3 loop is CASSLGAVQPQHF. The CDR3 DNA sequence: TGTGCCAGCAGTTTGGGGGCAGTTCAGCCCCAGCATTTT. This chain joins TRBV28 and TRBJ1-5; D possibly corresponds to TRBD1 (6 bases). This CDR3 spans 13 amino acids. CDR1 MDHEN and CDR2 SYDVKM come from the germline V gene. V dropped 3 bases and J dropped 6 bases, with 9 bases sitting between them. The full variable domain, in which reference TRBV28 and TRBJ1-5 provide the parts outside the CDR3, is DVKVTQSSRYLVKRTGEKVFLECVQDMDHENMFWYRQDPGLGLRLIYFSYDVKMKEKGDIPEGYSVSREKKERFSLILESASTNQTSMYLCASSLGAVQPQHFGDGTRLSIL.

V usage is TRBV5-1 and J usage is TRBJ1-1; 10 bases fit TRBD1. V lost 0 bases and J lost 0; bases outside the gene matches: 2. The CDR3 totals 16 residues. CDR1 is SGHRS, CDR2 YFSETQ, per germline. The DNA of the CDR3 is TGCGCCAGCAGCTTGGGACAGGGGGCATTGAACACTGAAGCTTTCTTT. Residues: CASSLGQGALNTEAFF.

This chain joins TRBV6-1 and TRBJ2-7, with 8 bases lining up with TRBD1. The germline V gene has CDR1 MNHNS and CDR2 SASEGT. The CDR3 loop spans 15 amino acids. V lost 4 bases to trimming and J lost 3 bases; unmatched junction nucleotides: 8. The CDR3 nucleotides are TGTGCCAGCAGTGGACAGGGGTTGGTTCGCTACGAGCAGTACTTC. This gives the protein CASSGQGLVRYEQYF.

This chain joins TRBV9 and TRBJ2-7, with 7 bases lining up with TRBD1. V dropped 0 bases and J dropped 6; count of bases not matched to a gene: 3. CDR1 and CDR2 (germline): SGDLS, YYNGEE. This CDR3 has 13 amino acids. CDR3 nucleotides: TGTGCCAGCAGCGTAGAGGGGGCGGGCGAGCAGTACTTC. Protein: CASSVEGAGEQYF.

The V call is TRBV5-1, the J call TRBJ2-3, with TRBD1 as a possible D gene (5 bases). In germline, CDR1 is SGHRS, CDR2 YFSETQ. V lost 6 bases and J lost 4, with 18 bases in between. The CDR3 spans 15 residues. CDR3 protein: CASTQGPRGADTQYF. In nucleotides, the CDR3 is TGCGCCAGCACCCAGGGTCCAAGAGGCGCAGATACGCAGTATTTT.

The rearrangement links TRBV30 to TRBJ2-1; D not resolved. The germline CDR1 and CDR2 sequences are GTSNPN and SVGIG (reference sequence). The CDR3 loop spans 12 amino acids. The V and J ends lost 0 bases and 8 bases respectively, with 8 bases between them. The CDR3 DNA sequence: TGTGCCTGGAGTGTAAACAGTTATGAGCAGTTCTTC. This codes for CAWSVNSYEQFF.

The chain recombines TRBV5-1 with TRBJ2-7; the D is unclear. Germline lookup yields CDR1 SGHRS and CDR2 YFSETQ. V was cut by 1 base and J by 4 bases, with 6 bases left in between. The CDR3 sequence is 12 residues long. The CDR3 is CASSLTEYEQYF. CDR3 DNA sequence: TGCGCCAGCAGCTTGACAGAATACGAGCAGTACTTC.